This TCR beta chain was captured by sequencing in a study of cytomegalovirus exposure and HLA in healthy donors. Study information: Within the Caucasian-associated ancestry cluster were 65% to 85% of the roughly 400 genotyped donors.

Study-wide results and caveats: Later analysis demonstrated an association between a missense DCLRE1C variant and TCR beta V- and J-gene trimming. An ancestry cluster, one associated with Asian ancestry, reportedly showed fewer N-insertions than the approximately 670-donor mean in a later analysis.

A note on this clone: Its antigen is unknown.

With 1 base removed from V and 2 bases from J, the gap between germline ends came to 12 bases. The CDR3 spans 15 residues. Germline CDR1 SGHVS, CDR2 FNYEAQ. This PCR relied on a set of 60 Vbeta primers and 13 Jbeta primers. Original processing notes: The authors later counted approximately 80 million unique TCR beta chains, 9 million to 14 million of them shared. Using immunoSEQ multiplex PCR, the repertoire was profiled, and TCRdb retains in-frame clones only, with some absent. V and J calls and clone size are those listed in that table; D and trimming were worked out from the DNA. The profile shows under 200,000 clones, about 88% of them singletons.

The J gene is TRBJ2-7, the V gene TRBV7-6; D may be TRBD2 (5 bases). The clonotype comes from a woman aged 25-40 years in good health and CMV-seronegative. Sequenced sample: PBMCs. DNA of the CDR3: TGTGCCAGCAGCTTAGGCCCCTCGGGGACCTACGAGCAGTACTTC. The encoded protein is CASSLGPSGTYEQYF.